These T cell receptor beta chains were read from a single sample in a study of monozygotic twins with inflammatory bowel disease. TCRdb reprocessed the 5' RACE reads, with one entry per CDR3 protein and no DNA. This sample's table has 200,000 to 250,000 distinct CDR3 sequences. Sequences were obtained from blood. The receptors were sampled from a human donor with ulcerative colitis or Crohn's disease, or a healthy co-twin of an affected twin (not recorded which). Each CDR3 is given with its conserved first and last residue. Each record gives: J gene, V gene, CDR3 protein.

TRBJ1-1,TRBV12-3/TRBV12-4,CASGAVMNTEAFF
TRBJ2-1,TRBV20-1,CSARSSGGATNEQFF
TRBJ1-1,TRBV11-2,CASSPTDVLNTEAFF
TRBJ2-3,TRBV12-5,CASGPISTDTQYF
TRBJ2-2,TRBV4-1,CASSQVKGDTGELFF
TRBJ1-1,TRBV29-1,CSVMSGTEAFF
TRBJ2-1,TRBV20-1,CSALGWRSEDAPLNEQFF
TRBJ1-1,TRBV5-1,CASSPGTGTGITEAFF
TRBJ1-1,TRBV7-6,CASRLSATGRENTEAFF
TRBJ2-1,TRBV15,CATSRGLAEGRDEQFF
TRBJ1-1,TRBV12-3/TRBV12-4,CASSWTAMNTEAFF
TRBJ1-4,TRBV19,CASSFGGTGATNEKLFF
TRBJ1-6,TRBV30,CAWSDGQYSPLHF
TRBJ1-6,TRBV6-1,CASSEDLPYNSPLHF
TRBJ2-7,TRBV12-3/TRBV12-4,CASSSFSGGYSYEQYF
TRBJ1-3,TRBV12-3/TRBV12-4,CASSPLIGALGNTIYF
TRBJ2-4,TRBV7-2,CASSLGTGRAKNIQYF
TRBJ2-2,TRBV9,CASSANRGITGELFF
TRBJ1-1,TRBV6-4,CASSEQGGTEAFF
TRBJ2-2,TRBV20-1,CSARDPPSGITGELFF
TRBJ2-7,TRBV6-1,CASSEGGSSEQYF
TRBJ1-5,TRBV12-3/TRBV12-4,CASSLGPNSNQPQHF
TRBJ1-2,TRBV4-2,CASSQAANYGYTF
TRBJ2-3,TRBV11-2,CASSHGPLPPDTQYF
TRBJ2-3,TRBV5-1,CASSQEGGAQKDTQYF
TRBJ2-3,TRBV3-1,CASSFGGGGADTQYF
TRBJ1-2,TRBV18,CASSPGKGYTF
TRBJ2-1,TRBV7-3,CASSFSGLAGGGNEQFF